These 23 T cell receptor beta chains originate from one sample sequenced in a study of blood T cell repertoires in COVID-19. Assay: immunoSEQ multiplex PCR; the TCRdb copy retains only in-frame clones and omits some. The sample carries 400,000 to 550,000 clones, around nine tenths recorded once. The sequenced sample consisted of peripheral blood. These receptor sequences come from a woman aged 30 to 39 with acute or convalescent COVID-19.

In nucleotides, the CDR3 is TGCGCCAGCAGCTTGGAAATAGGCACAGATACGCAGTATTTT. This gives the protein CASSLEIGTDTQYF. The chain couples TRBV5-1 to TRBJ2-3; D not resolved. CDR3 size: 14 residues. Germline V gives CDR1 SGHRS, CDR2 YFSETQ. V lost 0 bases and J lost 1, with 6 bases in between. Looking up the rest from reference TRBV5-1 and TRBJ2-3 gives the full variable domain: KAGVTQTPRYLIKTRGQQVTLSCSPISGHRSVSWYQQTPGQGLQFLFEYFSETQRNKGNFPGRFSGRQFSNSRSEMNVSTLELGDSALYLCASSLEIGTDTQYFGPGTRLTVL.

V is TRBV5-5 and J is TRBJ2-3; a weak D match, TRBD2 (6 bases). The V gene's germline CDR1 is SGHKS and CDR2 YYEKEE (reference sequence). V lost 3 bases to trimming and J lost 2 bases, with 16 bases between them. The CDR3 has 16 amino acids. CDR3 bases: TGTGCCAGCAGCTCATTACTAGCAGAGCACACAGATACGCAGTATTTT. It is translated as CASSSLLAEHTDTQYF.

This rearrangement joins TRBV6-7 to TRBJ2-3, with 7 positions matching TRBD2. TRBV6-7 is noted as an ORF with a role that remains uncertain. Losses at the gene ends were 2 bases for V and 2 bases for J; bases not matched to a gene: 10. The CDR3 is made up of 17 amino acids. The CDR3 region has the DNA TGTGCCAGCAGTTACCGCTGGACTAGATCCTTCACAGATACGCAGTATTTT. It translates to CASSYRWTRSFTDTQYF.

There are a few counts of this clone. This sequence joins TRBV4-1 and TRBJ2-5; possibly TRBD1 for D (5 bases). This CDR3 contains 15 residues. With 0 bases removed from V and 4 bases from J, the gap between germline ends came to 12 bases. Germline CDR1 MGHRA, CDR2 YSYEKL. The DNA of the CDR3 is TGCGCCAGCAGCCAAGACGCTCAGGGAAGAGAGACCCAGTACTTC. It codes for CASSQDAQGRETQYF.

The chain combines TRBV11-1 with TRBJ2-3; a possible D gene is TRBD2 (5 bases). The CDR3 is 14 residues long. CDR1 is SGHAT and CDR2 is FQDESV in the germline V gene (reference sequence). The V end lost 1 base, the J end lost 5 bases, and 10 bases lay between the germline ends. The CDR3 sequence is CASSLVRDQDTQYF. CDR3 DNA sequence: TGTGCCAGCAGCTTAGTGAGGGATCAAGATACGCAGTATTTT.

The CDR3 DNA reads as TGTGCCAGCAGACCCGGGACTCCACGGGGTTACGAGCAGTACTTC. Protein: CASRPGTPRGYEQYF. V and J are TRBV27 and TRBJ2-7; the D gene is possibly TRBD2 (6 bases). CDR1 is MNHEY, CDR2 SMNVEV, per germline (reference sequence). The ends were cut back, 6 bases at V and 4 bases at J, with 19 bases in the middle. The CDR3 length is 15 residues.

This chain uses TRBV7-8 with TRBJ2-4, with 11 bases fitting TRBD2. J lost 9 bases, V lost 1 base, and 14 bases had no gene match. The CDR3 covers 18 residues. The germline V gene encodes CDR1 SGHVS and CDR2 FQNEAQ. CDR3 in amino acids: CASSLVTGTSGRGGIQYF. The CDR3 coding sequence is TGTGCCAGCAGCTTAGTAACAGGGACTAGCGGCCGCGGTGGCATTCAGTACTTC.

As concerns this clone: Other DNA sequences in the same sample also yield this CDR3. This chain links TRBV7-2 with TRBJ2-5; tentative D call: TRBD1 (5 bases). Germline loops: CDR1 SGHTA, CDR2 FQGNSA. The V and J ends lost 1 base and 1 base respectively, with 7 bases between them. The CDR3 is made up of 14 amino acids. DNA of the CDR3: TGTGCCAGCAGCTTAGGCCAGGGCCAAGAGACCCAGTACTTC. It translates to CASSLGQGQETQYF.

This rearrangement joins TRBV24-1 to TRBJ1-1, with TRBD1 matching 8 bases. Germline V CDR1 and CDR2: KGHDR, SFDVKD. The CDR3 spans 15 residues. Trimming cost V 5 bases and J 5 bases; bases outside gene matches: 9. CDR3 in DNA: TGTGCCACCAGTGCCGGAGACAGGGGACGGACTGAAGCTTTCTTT. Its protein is CATSAGDRGRTEAFF.

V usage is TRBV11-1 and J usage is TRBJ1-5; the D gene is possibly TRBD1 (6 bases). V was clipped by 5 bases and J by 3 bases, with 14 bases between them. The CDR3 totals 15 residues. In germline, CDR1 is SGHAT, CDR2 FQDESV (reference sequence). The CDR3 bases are TGTGCCAGCAGCCCCCGACAGGTGCTCAATCAGCCCCAGCATTTT. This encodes CASSPRQVLNQPQHF.

CDR3 region: CASSQAGRGYNEQFF. CDR3 nucleotide sequence: TGTGCCAGCAGCCAAGCAGGCAGGGGATACAATGAGCAGTTCTTC. The rearrangement joins TRBV3-1 (or the pseudogene TRBV3-2) to TRBJ2-1; possible D gene TRBD1, 6 bases. CDR1 and CDR2 from the germline V gene are LGHDT and YNNKEL (reference sequence). Trimming stripped 1 base from V and 4 bases from J, with 11 bases between. The CDR3 is 15 amino acids.

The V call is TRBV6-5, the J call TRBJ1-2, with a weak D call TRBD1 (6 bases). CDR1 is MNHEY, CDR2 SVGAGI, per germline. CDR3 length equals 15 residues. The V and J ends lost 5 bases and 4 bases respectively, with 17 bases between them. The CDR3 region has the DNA TGTGCCAGCAGTCTGTCCTCTACAGGGAGCTATGGCTACACCTTC. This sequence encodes CASSLSSTGSYGYTF.

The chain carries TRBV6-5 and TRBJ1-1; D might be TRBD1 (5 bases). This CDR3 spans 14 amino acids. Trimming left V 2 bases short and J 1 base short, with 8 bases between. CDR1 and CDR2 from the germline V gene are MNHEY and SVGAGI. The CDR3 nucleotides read TGTGCCAGCAGTTACGGGGGGACGAACACTGAAGCTTTCTTT. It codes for CASSYGGTNTEAFF.

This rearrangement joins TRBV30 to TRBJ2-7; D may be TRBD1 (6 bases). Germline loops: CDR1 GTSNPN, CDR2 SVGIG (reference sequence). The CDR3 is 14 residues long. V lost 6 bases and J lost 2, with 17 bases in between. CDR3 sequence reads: CACYRVSVPYEQYF. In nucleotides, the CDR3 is TGTGCCTGCTACAGGGTTAGCGTACCCTACGAGCAGTACTTC.

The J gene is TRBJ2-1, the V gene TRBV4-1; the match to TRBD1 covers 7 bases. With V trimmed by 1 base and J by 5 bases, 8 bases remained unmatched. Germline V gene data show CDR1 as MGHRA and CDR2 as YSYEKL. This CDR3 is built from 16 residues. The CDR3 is CASSQGRQGWDNEQFF. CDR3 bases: TGCGCCAGCAGCCAAGGCCGACAGGGTTGGGACAATGAGCAGTTCTTC.

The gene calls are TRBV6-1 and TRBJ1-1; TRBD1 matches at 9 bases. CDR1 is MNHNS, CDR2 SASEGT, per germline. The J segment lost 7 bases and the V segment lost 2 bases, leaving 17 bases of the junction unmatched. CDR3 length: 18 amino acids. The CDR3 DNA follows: TGTGCCAGCAGTGAATCCCGCATTGGGTTGGGACAGGGAATTGAAGCTTTCTTT. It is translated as CASSESRIGLGQGIEAFF.

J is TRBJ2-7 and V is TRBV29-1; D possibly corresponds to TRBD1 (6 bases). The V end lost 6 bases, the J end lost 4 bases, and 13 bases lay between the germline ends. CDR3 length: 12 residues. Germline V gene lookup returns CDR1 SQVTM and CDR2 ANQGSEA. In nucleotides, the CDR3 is TGCAGCGTGAGGACAGATAGATACGAGCAGTACTTC. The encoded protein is CSVRTDRYEQYF.

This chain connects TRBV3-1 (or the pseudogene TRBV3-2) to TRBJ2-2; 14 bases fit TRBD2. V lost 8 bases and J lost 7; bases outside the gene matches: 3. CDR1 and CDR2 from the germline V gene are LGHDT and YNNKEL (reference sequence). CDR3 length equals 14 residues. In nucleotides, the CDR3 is TGTGCCAGCGGACTAGCGGGGGGAGGCGGGGAGCTGTTTTTT. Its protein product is CASGLAGGGGELFF.

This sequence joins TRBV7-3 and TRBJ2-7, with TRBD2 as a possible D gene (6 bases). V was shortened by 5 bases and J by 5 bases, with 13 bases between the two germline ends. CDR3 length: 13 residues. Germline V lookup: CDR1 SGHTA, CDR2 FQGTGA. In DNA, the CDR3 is TGTGCCAGCAGCCCTAGTGGCGGGGACGAGCAGTACTTC. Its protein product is CASSPSGGDEQYF. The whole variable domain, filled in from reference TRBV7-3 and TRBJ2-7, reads GAGVSQTPSNKVTEKGKYVELRCDPISGHTALYWYRQSLGQGPEFLIYFQGTGAADDSGLPNDRFFAVRPEGSVSTLKIQRTERGDSAVYLCASSPSGGDEQYFGPGTRLTVT.

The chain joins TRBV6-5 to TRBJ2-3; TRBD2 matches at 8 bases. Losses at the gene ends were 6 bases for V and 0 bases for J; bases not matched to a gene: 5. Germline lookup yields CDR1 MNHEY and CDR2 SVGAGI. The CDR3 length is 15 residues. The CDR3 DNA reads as TGTGCCAGCAGGGTAGCGGGGTTAAGCACAGATACGCAGTATTTT. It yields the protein CASRVAGLSTDTQYF.

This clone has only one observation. The CDR3 loop reads CASSYAGSRDEQYF. The CDR3 DNA reads TGTGCCAGCAGTTACGCTGGTTCGCGAGACGAGCAGTACTTC. The chain recombines TRBV6-2 or TRBV6-3 with TRBJ2-7; D unclear. Deletions cut 2 bases from V and 5 bases from J, with 13 bases between. This CDR3 spans 14 amino acids. In germline, CDR1 is MNHEY, CDR2 SVGEGT.

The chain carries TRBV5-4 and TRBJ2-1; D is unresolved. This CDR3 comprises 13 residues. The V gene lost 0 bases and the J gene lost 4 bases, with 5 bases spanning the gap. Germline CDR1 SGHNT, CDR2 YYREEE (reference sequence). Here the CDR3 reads CASSLAVYNEQFF. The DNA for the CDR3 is TGTGCCAGCAGCTTGGCGGTATACAATGAGCAGTTCTTC.

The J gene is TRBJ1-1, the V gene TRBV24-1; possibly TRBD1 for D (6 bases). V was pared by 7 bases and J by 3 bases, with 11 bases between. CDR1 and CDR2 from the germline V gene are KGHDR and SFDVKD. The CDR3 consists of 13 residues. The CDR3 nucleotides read TGTGCCACCAGAGACAGGACAGACACTGAAGCTTTCTTT. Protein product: CATRDRTDTEAFF.